A single sample gave rise to the 5 T cell receptor beta chains below, sequenced in a study of multiple sclerosis patients with progressive multifocal leukoencephalopathy. Here immunoSEQ multiplex PCR was the method, and the copy in TCRdb shows in-frame clones only, minus some. The sample contains under 40,000 clones, about 89% of which appear only once. As for time point: before natalizumab initiation. What was sequenced was PBMCs. The receptors stem from a human donor with multiple sclerosis.

This clone was detected once. This rearrangement joins TRBV30 to TRBJ1-6; 7 bases are shared with TRBD1. J was trimmed by 9 bases and V by 4 bases; bases with no gene match: 9. Looked up from germline, CDR1 is GTSNPN and CDR2 is SVGIG (reference sequence). This CDR3 is 14 amino acids long. As DNA, the CDR3 is TGTGCCTGGATTGGGGACAGAAGCGGTTCACCCCTCCACTTT. Its protein is CAWIGDRSGSPLHF.

The chain combines TRBV2 with TRBJ2-3, with D tentatively TRBD1 (6 bases). The CDR3 has 12 amino acids. Germline V CDR1 and CDR2: SNHLY, FYNNEI. V was pared by 6 bases and J by 8 bases, with 12 bases between. The CDR3 DNA reads TGTGCCAGCAGACCCGACAGGACTACGCAGTATTTT. It translates to CASRPDRTTQYF.

The table lists this clone with a few counts. The rearrangement uses TRBV7-6 and TRBJ2-2; no reliable D call. The CDR3 has 12 residues. The V and J ends lost 5 bases and 1 base respectively, with 2 bases between them. The germline V gene has CDR1 SGHVS and CDR2 FNYEAQ. CDR3 region: CASSRNTGELFF. In DNA form, the CDR3 reads TGTGCCAGCAGCCGGAACACCGGGGAGCTGTTTTTT.

The chain recombines TRBV29-1 with TRBJ2-1, with 11 bases lining up with TRBD2. Germline CDR1 SQVTM, CDR2 ANQGSEA. The CDR3 runs 18 residues. V dropped 7 bases and J dropped 5; count of bases not matched to a gene: 19. In DNA, the CDR3 is TGCAGCGCCGATGGGTACACACTAGCGGGAGAATACCACAATGAGCAGTTCTTC. This codes for CSADGYTLAGEYHNEQFF.

The V and J genes are TRBV28 and TRBJ1-1, with a possible D match to TRBD1 (5 bases). Germline V gene lookup returns CDR1 MDHEN and CDR2 SYDVKM. V was clipped by 5 bases and J by 7 bases, with 14 bases between them. This CDR3 is 13 amino acids long. The CDR3 here is CASSPVKQGEAFF. The DNA for the CDR3 is TGTGCCAGCAGTCCTGTTAAGCAGGGTGAAGCTTTCTTT.